The 14 T cell receptor beta chains in this list originate from one sample, sequenced in a study of T cell responses to AZD1222 COVID-19 vaccine. The table came from immunoSEQ multiplex PCR; TCRdb's copy has only in-frame clones and leaves some out. The sample has roughly 150,000 clones, under 95% seen once. This sample comprised peripheral blood, obtained 28 days after the second AZD1222 dose. These receptor sequences come from an adult who received the AZD1222 COVID-19 vaccine.

This rearrangement joins TRBV5-1 to TRBJ1-2; no definite D call. Trimming stripped 0 bases from V and 0 bases from J, with 6 bases between. Germline-derived CDR1 and CDR2 are SGHRS and YFSETQ. The CDR3 is 14 residues long. The CDR3 nucleotides read TGCGCCAGCAGCTTGGTTCCCGCTAACTATGGCTACACCTTC. Translating gives CASSLVPANYGYTF.

J is TRBJ1-1 and V is TRBV5-4, with no clear D. This CDR3 region has 15 residues. V lost 0 bases and J 0 bases, leaving 9 bases between the germline ends. CDR1 is SGHNT and CDR2 is YYREEE in the germline V gene (reference sequence). The CDR3 DNA reads TGTGCCAGCAGCTTGGTTTTGTCCGTGAACACTGAAGCTTTCTTT. Amino acid sequence: CASSLVLSVNTEAFF. Filled out from reference TRBV5-4 and TRBJ1-1, the complete variable domain reads ETGVTQSPTHLIKTRGQQVTLRCSSQSGHNTVSWYQQALGQGPQFIFQYYREEENGRGNFPPRFSGLQFPNYSSELNVNALELDDSALYLCASSLVLSVNTEAFFGQGTRLTVV.

In this sample, this clone turned up once. The chain couples TRBV12-3 or TRBV12-4 to TRBJ2-1; D gene uncertain. The V end was cut by 6 bases, the J end by 12 bases, with 12 bases between. The CDR3 covers 11 residues. CDR3 protein: CASSVRGPQFF. CDR3 in DNA: TGTGCCAGCAGCGTCCGCGGACCGCAGTTCTTC.

V usage is TRBV19 and J usage is TRBJ1-1; no firm D call. The V and J ends lost 6 bases and 11 bases respectively, with 25 bases between them. This CDR3 comprises 15 residues. Germline values: CDR1 LNHDA, CDR2 SQIVND (reference sequence). In DNA form, the CDR3 reads TGTGCCAGTAGCGCCCGGGATCGCAAATTAAAGGAGGCTTTCTTT. As protein: CASSARDRKLKEAFF.

The chain has TRBV9 and TRBJ2-4; D tentatively fits TRBD1 or TRBD2 (5 bases each). Germline CDR1 is SGDLS and CDR2 is YYNGEE. V was pared by 0 bases and J by 6 bases, with 10 bases between. The CDR3 sequence is 14 residues long. CDR3 in DNA: TGTGCCAGCAGCGTAGCCGGGGACCCAAACATTCAGTACTTC. It yields the protein CASSVAGDPNIQYF. The entire variable domain, with the rest obtained from reference TRBV9 and TRBJ2-4, is as follows: DSGVTQTPKHLITATGQRVTLRCSPRSGDLSVYWYQQSLDQGLQFLIQYYNGEERAKGNILERFSAQQFPDLHSELNLSSLELGDSALYFCASSVAGDPNIQYFGAGTRLSVL.

The chain combines TRBV6-5 with TRBJ1-2, with a possible D match to TRBD1 (5 bases). This CDR3 has 14 amino acids. With 0 bases removed from V and 8 bases from J, the gap between germline ends came to 13 bases. Germline V CDR1 and CDR2: MNHEY, SVGAGI. In DNA, the CDR3 is TGTGCCAGCAGTTACTCGGCGAGGGGAAGGGGCTACACCTTC. Translated, it gives CASSYSARGRGYTF.

The chain is built from TRBV7-2 and TRBJ2-7; 8 nucleotides align to TRBD2. Germline V gene lookup returns CDR1 SGHTA and CDR2 FQGNSA. The CDR3 runs 15 residues. With 1 base clipped from V and 2 bases from J, the junction kept 4 bases outside the gene matches. CDR3 nucleotide sequence: TGTGCCAGCAGCTTAGTGTTTAGCGGGGCCTACGAGCAGTACTTC. This codes for CASSLVFSGAYEQYF.

The V gene is TRBV5-1, the J gene TRBJ1-2; TRBD1 might be the D (5 bases). The CDR3 extends over 16 amino acids. Germline-derived CDR1 and CDR2 are SGHRS and YFSETQ. The V and J ends lost 4 bases and 4 bases respectively, with 20 bases between them. For the CDR3, the DNA is TGCGCCAGCAGCCCCCGAGACAGCTCGTCGAGCTATGGCTACACCTTC. Translation gives CASSPRDSSSSYGYTF.

This chain uses TRBV15 with TRBJ1-2, with D possibly TRBD1 on 5 matching bases. Trimming shortened V by 0 bases and J by 4 bases, and 9 bases separated the two germline ends. CDR3 length equals 14 residues. Germline CDR1 LNHNV, CDR2 YYDKDF (reference sequence). The CDR3 DNA reads TGTGCCACCAGCAGAGATCAGGGCGGCTATGGCTACACCTTC. This gives the protein CATSRDQGGYGYTF.

V gene TRBV5-1 combines with J gene TRBJ1-1; 10 nucleotides match TRBD1. CDR1 is SGHRS, CDR2 YFSETQ, per germline. V gave up 4 bases and J gave up 3 bases; unmatched junction bases: 3. CDR3 length: 14 amino acids. The CDR3 sequence is CASSVGQGYTEAFF. CDR3 nucleotides: TGCGCCAGCAGCGTGGGACAGGGGTACACTGAAGCTTTCTTT. The variable domain in full, completed from reference TRBV5-1 and TRBJ1-1, reads KAGVTQTPRYLIKTRGQQVTLSCSPISGHRSVSWYQQTPGQGLQFLFEYFSETQRNKGNFPGRFSGRQFSNSRSEMNVSTLELGDSALYLCASSVGQGYTEAFFGQGTRLTVV.

This chain uses TRBV7-2 with TRBJ2-3; D is perhaps TRBD1 or TRBD2 (5 bases each). From germline, CDR1 is SGHTA and CDR2 FQGNSA. V lost 2 bases and J lost 10, with 10 bases in between. The CDR3 contains 12 residues. CDR3 sequence reads: CASSLNGAAQYF. The CDR3 coding sequence is TGTGCCAGCAGCTTAAACGGGGCAGCGCAGTATTTT.

The rearrangement joins TRBV9 to TRBJ2-1, with TRBD2 as a possible D gene (8 bases). The CDR3 is made up of 16 amino acids. Germline assignment: CDR1 SGDLS and CDR2 YYNGEE. Trimming shortened V by 1 base and J by 15 bases, and 26 bases separated the two germline ends. The CDR3 DNA is TGTGCCAGCAGCGTAACGGGGGGGATTGACAGGGCGCATTCGTTCTTC. Protein sequence: CASSVTGGIDRAHSFF.

The J gene is TRBJ1-6, the V gene TRBV7-2; D is unresolved. The CDR3 extends over 17 amino acids. V shed 1 base and J shed 0 bases, with 10 bases lying between them. Germline values: CDR1 SGHTA, CDR2 FQGNSA. The chain's CDR3 is CASSLVFPGSYNSPLHF. CDR3 sequence (DNA): TGTGCCAGCAGCTTAGTTTTTCCGGGCTCCTATAATTCACCCCTCCACTTT.

The chain is built from TRBV11-2 and TRBJ1-5, with D possibly matching TRBD1 (5 bases). CDR1 and CDR2 (germline): SGHAT, FQNNGV. The length of the CDR3 is 15 residues. The V end lost 0 bases, the J end lost 6 bases, and 12 bases lay between the germline ends. DNA for the CDR3: TGTGCCAGCAGCTTAGATATAGGGGCCGGTCAGCCCCAGCATTTT. This encodes CASSLDIGAGQPQHF.